The 9 T cell receptor beta chains below were found in one sample sequenced in a study of blood T cells in healthy people across ages (dated by TCRdb to 2015 to 2017). The library was prepared using 5' RACE. The sequencer listed for this sample is Illumina HiSeq 2500. A second PCR of roughly 6 to 11 cycles was run with a J-beta primer mix and a sample-barcoded 5' primer. TCRdb redid the processing of the public reads, applying fastp at Q25 and MiXCR, and retained in-frame beta chains. CDR3 protein sequences are deduplicated, and each keeps its most common genes and DNA. Here the sample has roughly 680,000 distinct CDR3 sequences; under 25% occur a single time. The leading ten clones occupy roughly 3.6% of the sample. The sample taken for sequencing was blood. These receptors came from a man in his 70s in good health.

The chain is built from TRBV7-2 and TRBJ2-7; possible D gene TRBD2, 6 bases. The CDR3 sequence is 14 residues long. Per germline, CDR1 SGHTA and CDR2 FQGNSA. The ends were cut back, 2 bases at V and 5 bases at J, with 13 bases in the middle. CDR3 nucleotides: TGTGCCAGCAGCTTAAATACGGGAGACCACGAGCAGTACTTC. Protein sequence: CASSLNTGDHEQYF.

The gene calls are TRBV29-1 and TRBJ1-1, with no clear D. The germline V and J ends were trimmed by 7 bases and 3 bases, with 15 bases remaining between them. CDR1 is SQVTM, CDR2 ANQGSEA, per germline. CDR3 length equals 13 residues. The CDR3 sequence is CSARMQFDTEAFF. The DNA of the CDR3 is TGCAGCGCCCGCATGCAGTTTGACACTGAAGCTTTCTTT.

The chain combines TRBV20-1 with TRBJ1-4, with 9 nucleotides matching TRBD1. The V gene end was trimmed by 0 bases and the J gene end by 7 bases; junction bases not matched to a gene: 3. The CDR3 runs 14 residues. CDR1 is DFQATT and CDR2 is SNEGSKA in the germline V gene (reference sequence). CDR3 in amino acids: CSARDGTGSEKLFF. CDR3 in DNA: TGCAGTGCTAGAGATGGGACAGGGAGTGAAAAACTGTTTTTT.

The chain employs TRBV9 and TRBJ1-5, with 7 bases lining up with TRBD1. CDR1 is SGDLS, CDR2 YYNGEE, per germline. Trimming at V came to 6 bases and at J to 2 bases, leaving 11 bases not matched to a gene. CDR3 length: 16 residues. CDR3 protein: CASNPVDRVRNQPQHF. CDR3 coding DNA: TGTGCCAGCAACCCAGTAGACAGGGTCCGCAATCAGCCCCAGCATTTT. Using reference TRBV9 and TRBJ1-5 for the parts outside the CDR3, the full variable domain is DSGVTQTPKHLITATGQRVTLRCSPRSGDLSVYWYQQSLDQGLQFLIQYYNGEERAKGNILERFSAQQFPDLHSELNLSSLELGDSALYFCASNPVDRVRNQPQHFGDGTRLSIL.

This chain links TRBV29-1 with TRBJ2-7; 10 bases match TRBD1. This CDR3 has 14 amino acids. Germline values: CDR1 SQVTM, CDR2 ANQGSEA. J gave up 1 base and V 5 bases, and 5 bases lay outside the gene matches. CDR3 amino acids: CSVRTGGASYEQYF. The CDR3 nucleotides are TGCAGCGTTCGGACAGGGGGTGCATCCTACGAGCAGTACTTC.

This clonotype has a handful of counts. V gene TRBV6-1 combines with J gene TRBJ1-4; D may be TRBD1 (5 bases). The V end lost 3 bases, the J end lost 4 bases, and 15 bases lay between the germline ends. The CDR3 has 16 residues. CDR1 is MNHNS, CDR2 SASEGT, per germline. CDR3 loop: CASSDAGTAVNEKLFF. The DNA for the CDR3 is TGTGCCAGCAGTGATGCCGGGACGGCTGTTAATGAAAAACTGTTTTTT.

V and J are TRBV5-1 and TRBJ2-7; D is possibly TRBD1 or TRBD2 (5 bases each). The CDR3 spans 15 residues. Trimming pared 0 bases from V and 2 bases from J, leaving 12 bases between. Germline-derived CDR1 and CDR2 are SGHRS and YFSETQ. CDR3: CASSLAGTNPYEQYF. The CDR3, as DNA: TGCGCCAGCAGCTTGGCCGGGACGAACCCCTACGAGCAGTACTTC. The full variable domain, rest sourced from reference TRBV5-1 and TRBJ2-7, is KAGVTQTPRYLIKTRGQQVTLSCSPISGHRSVSWYQQTPGQGLQFLFEYFSETQRNKGNFPGRFSGRQFSNSRSEMNVSTLELGDSALYLCASSLAGTNPYEQYFGPGTRLTVT.

This clonotype was observed a handful of times. This chain connects TRBV6-1 to TRBJ1-2; D unclear. V lost 2 bases, J lost 4 bases, and 8 bases lay in between. Germline CDR1 MNHNS, CDR2 SASEGT. CDR3 size: 13 residues. This chain's CDR3 is CASSEPWVYGYTF. CDR3 nucleotide sequence: TGTGCCAGCAGTGAACCCTGGGTCTATGGCTACACCTTC.

This rearrangement joins TRBV27 to TRBJ2-2; no firm D call. Germline loops: CDR1 MNHEY, CDR2 SMNVEV (reference sequence). V was pared by 0 bases and J by 6 bases, with 2 bases between. The CDR3 is made up of 12 amino acids. The CDR3 coding sequence is TGTGCCAGCAGTTTATCTCCCGGGGAGCTGTTTTTT. This gives the protein CASSLSPGELFF.